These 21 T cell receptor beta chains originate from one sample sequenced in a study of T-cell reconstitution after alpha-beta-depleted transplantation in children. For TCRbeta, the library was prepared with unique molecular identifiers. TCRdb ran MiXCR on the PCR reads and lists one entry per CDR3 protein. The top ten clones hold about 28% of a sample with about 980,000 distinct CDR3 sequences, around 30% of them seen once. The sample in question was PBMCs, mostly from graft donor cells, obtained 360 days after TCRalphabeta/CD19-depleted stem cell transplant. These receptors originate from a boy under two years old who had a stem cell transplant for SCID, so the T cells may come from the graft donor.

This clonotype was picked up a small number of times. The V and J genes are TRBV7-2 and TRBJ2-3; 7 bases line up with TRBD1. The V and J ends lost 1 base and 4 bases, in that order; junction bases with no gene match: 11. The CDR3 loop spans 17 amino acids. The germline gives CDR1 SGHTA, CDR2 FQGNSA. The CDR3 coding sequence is TGTGCCAGCAGCTTAGTCGCCAAGGACAGGTGGCCAGATACGCAGTATTTT. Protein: CASSLVAKDRWPDTQYF.

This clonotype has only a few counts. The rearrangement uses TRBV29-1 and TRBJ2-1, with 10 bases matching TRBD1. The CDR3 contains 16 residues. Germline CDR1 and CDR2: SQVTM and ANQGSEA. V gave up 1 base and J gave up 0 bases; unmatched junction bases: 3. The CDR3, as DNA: TGCAGCGTTGAAGTAGGGACAGGGGACTCCTACAATGAGCAGTTCTTC. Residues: CSVEVGTGDSYNEQFF.

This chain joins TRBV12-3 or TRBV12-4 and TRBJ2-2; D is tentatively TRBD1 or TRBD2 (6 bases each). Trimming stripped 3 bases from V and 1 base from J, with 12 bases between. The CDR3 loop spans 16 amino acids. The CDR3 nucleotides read TGTGCCAGCAGTTTCCGGGGGCGGGAGAACACCGGGGAGCTGTTTTTT. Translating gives CASSFRGRENTGELFF.

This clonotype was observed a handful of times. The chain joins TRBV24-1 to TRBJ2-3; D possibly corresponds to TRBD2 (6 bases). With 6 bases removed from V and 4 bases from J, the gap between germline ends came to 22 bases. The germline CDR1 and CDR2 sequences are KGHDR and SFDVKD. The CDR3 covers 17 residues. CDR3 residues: CATSPGRPGLKADTQYF. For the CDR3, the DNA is TGTGCCACCAGTCCGGGACGGCCGGGACTCAAGGCAGATACGCAGTATTTT.

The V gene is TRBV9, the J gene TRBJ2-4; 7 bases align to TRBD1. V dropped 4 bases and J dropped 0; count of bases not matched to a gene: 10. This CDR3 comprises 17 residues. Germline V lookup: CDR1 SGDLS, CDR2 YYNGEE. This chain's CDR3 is CASSQAGTVVAKNIQYF. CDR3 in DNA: TGTGCCAGCAGCCAGGCCGGGACAGTAGTAGCCAAAAACATTCAGTACTTC.

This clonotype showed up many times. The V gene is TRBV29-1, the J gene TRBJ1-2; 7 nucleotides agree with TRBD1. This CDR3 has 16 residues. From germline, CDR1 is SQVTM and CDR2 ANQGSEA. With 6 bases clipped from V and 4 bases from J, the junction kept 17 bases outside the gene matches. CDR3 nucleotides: TGCAGCGTCCAGGACAGGAAAGGGGCAAGGATCTATGGCTACACCTTC. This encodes CSVQDRKGARIYGYTF.

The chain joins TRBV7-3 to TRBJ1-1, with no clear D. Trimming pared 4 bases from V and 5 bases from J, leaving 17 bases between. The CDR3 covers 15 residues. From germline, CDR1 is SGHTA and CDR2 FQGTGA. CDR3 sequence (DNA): TGTGCCAGCAGCTCACGATCAGTGGTTAGGACTGAAGCTTTCTTT. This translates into CASSSRSVVRTEAFF.

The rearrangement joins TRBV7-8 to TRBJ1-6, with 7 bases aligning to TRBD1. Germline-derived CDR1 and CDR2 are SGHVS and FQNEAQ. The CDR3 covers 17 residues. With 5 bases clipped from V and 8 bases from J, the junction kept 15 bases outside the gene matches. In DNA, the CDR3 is TGTGCCAGCAGCCCCGGGACAGATTACCTGAGATATTCACCCCTCCACTTT. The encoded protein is CASSPGTDYLRYSPLHF.

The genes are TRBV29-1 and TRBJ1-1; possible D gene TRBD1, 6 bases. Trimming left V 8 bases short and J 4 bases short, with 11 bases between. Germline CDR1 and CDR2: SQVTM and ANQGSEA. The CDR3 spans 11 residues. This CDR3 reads CSMTGGTEAFF. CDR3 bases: TGCAGCATGACAGGTGGCACTGAAGCTTTCTTT.

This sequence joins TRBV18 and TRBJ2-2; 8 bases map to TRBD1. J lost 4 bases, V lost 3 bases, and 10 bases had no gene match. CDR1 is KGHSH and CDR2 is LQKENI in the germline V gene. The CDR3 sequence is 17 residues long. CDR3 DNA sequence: TGTGCCAGCTCACCGGGAGACAGGGGATTTTTCACCGGGGAGCTGTTTTTT. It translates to CASSPGDRGFFTGELFF. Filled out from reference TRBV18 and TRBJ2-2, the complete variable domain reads NAGVMQNPRHLVRRRGQEARLRCSPMKGHSHVYWYRQLPEEGLKFMVYLQKENIIDESGMPKERFSAEFPKEGPSILRIQQVVRGDSAAYFCASSPGDRGFFTGELFFGEGSRLTVL.

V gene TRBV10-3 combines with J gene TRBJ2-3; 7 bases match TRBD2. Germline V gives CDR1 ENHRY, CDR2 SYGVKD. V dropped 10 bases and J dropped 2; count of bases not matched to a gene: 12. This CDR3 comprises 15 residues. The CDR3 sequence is CATSVLTSPTDTQYF. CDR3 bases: TGTGCCACCTCCGTTCTGACTAGCCCCACAGATACGCAGTATTTT.

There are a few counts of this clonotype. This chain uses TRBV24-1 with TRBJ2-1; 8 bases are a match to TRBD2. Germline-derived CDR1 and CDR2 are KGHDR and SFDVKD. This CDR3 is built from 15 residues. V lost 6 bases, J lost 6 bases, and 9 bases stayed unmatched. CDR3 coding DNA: TGTGCCACCAGTAAGGAGCGGGGGCTCAGCAATGAGCAGTTCTTC. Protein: CATSKERGLSNEQFF.

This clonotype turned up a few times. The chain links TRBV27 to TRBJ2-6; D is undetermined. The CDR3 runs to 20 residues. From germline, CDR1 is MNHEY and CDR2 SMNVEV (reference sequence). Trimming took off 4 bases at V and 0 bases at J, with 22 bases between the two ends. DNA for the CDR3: TGTGCCAGCAGTTCCCCCTTAACCGGGCCCAAGAGCTCTGGGGCCAACGTCCTGACTTTC. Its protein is CASSSPLTGPKSSGANVLTF. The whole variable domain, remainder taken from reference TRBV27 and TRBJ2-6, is EAQVTQNPRYLITVTGKKLTVTCSQNMNHEYMSWYRQDPGLGLRQIYYSMNVEVTDKGDVPEGYKVSRKEKRNFPLILESPSPNQTSLYFCASSSPLTGPKSSGANVLTFGAGSRLTVL.

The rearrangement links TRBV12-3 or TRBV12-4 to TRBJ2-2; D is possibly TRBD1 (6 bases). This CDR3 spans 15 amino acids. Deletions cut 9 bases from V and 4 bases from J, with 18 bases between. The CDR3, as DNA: TGTGCCAGTCGAAAGGGGGTATATGGCACCGGGGAGCTGTTTTTT. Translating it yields CASRKGVYGTGELFF.

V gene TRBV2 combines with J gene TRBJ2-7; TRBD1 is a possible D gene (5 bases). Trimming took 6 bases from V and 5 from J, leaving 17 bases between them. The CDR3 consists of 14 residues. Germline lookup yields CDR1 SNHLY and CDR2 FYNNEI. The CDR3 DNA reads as TGTGCCAGCAGCCCCCGCGTCAGGGTCGACGAGCAGTACTTC. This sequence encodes CASSPRVRVDEQYF.

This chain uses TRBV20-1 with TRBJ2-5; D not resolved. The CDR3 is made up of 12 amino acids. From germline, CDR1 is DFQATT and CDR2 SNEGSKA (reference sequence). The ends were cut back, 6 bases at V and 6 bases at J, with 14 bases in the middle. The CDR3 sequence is CSASKEAKTQYF. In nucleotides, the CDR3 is TGCAGTGCGAGTAAAGAGGCAAAGACCCAGTACTTC.

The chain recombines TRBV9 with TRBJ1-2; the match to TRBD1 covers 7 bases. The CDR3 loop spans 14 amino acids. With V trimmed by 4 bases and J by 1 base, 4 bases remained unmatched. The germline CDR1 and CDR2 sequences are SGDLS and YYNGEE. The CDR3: CASSTHRGNYGYTF. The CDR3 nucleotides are TGTGCCAGCAGCACCCACAGGGGTAACTATGGCTACACCTTC. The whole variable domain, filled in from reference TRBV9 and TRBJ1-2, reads DSGVTQTPKHLITATGQRVTLRCSPRSGDLSVYWYQQSLDQGLQFLIQYYNGEERAKGNILERFSAQQFPDLHSELNLSSLELGDSALYFCASSTHRGNYGYTFGSGTRLTVV.

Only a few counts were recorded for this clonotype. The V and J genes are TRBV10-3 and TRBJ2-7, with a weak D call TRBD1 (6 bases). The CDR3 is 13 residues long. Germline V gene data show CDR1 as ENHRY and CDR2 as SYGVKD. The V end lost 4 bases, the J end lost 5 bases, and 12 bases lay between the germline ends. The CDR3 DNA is TGTGCCATCAGTGTAAGACAGGAAAACGAGCAGTACTTC. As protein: CAISVRQENEQYF.

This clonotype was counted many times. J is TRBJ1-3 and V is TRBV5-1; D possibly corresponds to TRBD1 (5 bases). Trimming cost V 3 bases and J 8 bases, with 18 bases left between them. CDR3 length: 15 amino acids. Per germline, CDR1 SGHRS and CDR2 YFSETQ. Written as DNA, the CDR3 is TGCGCCAGCAGCTACGGACACCAGTATAGAGACACCATATATTTT. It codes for CASSYGHQYRDTIYF. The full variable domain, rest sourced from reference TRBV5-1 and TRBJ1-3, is KAGVTQTPRYLIKTRGQQVTLSCSPISGHRSVSWYQQTPGQGLQFLFEYFSETQRNKGNFPGRFSGRQFSNSRSEMNVSTLELGDSALYLCASSYGHQYRDTIYFGEGSWLTVV.

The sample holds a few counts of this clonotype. CDR3 bases: TGTGCCAGCAGAAAAGGAAGTAAAGATACGCAGTATTTT. The encoded protein is CASRKGSKDTQYF. V usage is TRBV6-1 and J usage is TRBJ2-3; D is unclear. CDR3 size: 13 residues. Trimming shortened V by 6 bases and J by 5 bases, and 12 bases separated the two germline ends. The germline gives CDR1 MNHNS, CDR2 SASEGT.

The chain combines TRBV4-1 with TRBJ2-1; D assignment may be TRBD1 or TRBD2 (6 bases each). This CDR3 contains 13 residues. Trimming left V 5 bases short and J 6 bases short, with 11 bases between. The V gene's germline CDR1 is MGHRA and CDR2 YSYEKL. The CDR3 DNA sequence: TGCGCCAGCAGCGAGGAGGGGGGCAATGAGCAGTTCTTC. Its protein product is CASSEEGGNEQFF.